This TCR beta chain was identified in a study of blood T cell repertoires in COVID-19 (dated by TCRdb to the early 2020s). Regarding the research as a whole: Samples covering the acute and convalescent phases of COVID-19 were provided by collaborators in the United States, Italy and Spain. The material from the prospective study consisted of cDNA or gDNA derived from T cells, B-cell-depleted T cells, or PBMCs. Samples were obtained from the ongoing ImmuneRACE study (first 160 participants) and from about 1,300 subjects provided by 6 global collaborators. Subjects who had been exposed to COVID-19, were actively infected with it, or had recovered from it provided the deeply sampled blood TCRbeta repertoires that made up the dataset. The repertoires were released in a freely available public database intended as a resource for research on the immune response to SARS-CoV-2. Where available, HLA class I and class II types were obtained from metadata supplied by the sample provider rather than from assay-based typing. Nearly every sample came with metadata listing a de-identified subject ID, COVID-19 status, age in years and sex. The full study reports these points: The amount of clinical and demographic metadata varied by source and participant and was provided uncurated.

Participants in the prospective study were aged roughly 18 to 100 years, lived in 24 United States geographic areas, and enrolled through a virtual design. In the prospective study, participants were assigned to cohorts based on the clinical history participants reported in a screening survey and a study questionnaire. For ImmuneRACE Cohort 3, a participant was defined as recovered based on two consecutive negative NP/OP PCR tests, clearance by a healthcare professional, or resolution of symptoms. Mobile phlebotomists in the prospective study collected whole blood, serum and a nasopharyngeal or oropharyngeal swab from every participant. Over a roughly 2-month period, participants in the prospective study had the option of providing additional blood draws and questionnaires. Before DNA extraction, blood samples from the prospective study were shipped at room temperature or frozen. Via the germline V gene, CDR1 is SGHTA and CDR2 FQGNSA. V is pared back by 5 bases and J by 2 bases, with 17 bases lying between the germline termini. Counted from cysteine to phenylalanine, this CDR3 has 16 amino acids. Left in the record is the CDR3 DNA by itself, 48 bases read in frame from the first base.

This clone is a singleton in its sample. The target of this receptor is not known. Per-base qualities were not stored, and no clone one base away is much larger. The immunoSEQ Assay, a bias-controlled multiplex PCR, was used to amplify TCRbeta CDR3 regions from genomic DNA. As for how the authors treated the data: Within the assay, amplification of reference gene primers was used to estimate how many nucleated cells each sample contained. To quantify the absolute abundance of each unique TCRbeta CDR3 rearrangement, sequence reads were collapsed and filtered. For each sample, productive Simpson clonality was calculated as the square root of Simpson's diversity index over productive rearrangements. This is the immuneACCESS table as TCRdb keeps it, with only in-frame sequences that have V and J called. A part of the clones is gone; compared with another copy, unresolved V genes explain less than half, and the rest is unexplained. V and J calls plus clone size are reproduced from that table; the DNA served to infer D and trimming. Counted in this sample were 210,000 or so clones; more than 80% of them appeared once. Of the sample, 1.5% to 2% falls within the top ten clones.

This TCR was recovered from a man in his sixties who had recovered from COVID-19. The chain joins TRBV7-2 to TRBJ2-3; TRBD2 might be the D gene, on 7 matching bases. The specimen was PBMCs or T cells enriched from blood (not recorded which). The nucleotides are TGTGCCAGCAGCCCCGGGGGGCGGGGGTTCACAGATACGCAGTATTTT. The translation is CASSPGGRGFTDTQYF.